The 10 T cell receptor beta chains below were found in one sample sequenced in a study of CD8 T cells in Susac syndrome. Random hexamers served to reverse transcribe about 0.5 to 1 ug RNA. MiXCR, run by TCRdb on the immunoSEQ multiplex PCR reads, gives a single entry per CDR3 protein. The data contain around 170,000 distinct CDR3 sequences, around 95% of them seen just once; the ten biggest clones take up 0.098%. The sample taken for sequencing was CD4+ T cells from PBMCs. These receptors all come from a human donor with Susac syndrome.

The chain employs TRBV4-1 and TRBJ2-1, with D possibly matching TRBD1 (6 bases). V was shortened by 4 bases and J by 4 bases, with 11 bases between the two germline ends. This CDR3 comprises 14 residues. The germline CDR1 and CDR2 sequences are MGHRA and YSYEKL. CDR3 in amino acids: CASSPGHQYNEQFF. CDR3 nucleotides: TGCGCCAGCAGCCCGGGACATCAGTACAATGAGCAGTTCTTC.

This CDR3 is CASSDPWSPLHF. CDR3 sequence (DNA): TGCGCCAGCAGTGACCCGTGGTCACCCCTCCACTTT. The chain couples TRBV10-2 to TRBJ1-6; the D is unclear. Per germline, CDR1 WSHSY and CDR2 SAAADI. The germline V and J ends were trimmed by 3 bases and 10 bases, with 7 bases remaining between them. This CDR3 has 12 residues.

In nucleotides, the CDR3 is TGTGCCAGCCACCGGATCGGGGTTGAGCAGTTCTTC. The encoded protein is CASHRIGVEQFF. V usage is TRBV2 and J usage is TRBJ2-1; D is possibly TRBD2 (5 bases). The CDR3 extends over 12 amino acids. Germline V CDR1 and CDR2: SNHLY, FYNNEI. V was cut by 8 bases and J by 9 bases, with 14 bases left in between.

This clonotype was counted only a few times. The chain employs TRBV12-3 or TRBV12-4 and TRBJ1-1; TRBD1 matches at 12 bases. This CDR3 is built from 15 residues. Trimming cost V 6 bases and J 5 bases; bases outside gene matches: 7. DNA of the CDR3: TGTGCCAGCAGCGGGACAGGGGGCCGGGGAACTGAAGCTTTCTTT. The encoded protein is CASSGTGGRGTEAFF.

The V gene is TRBV20-1, the J gene TRBJ1-2; D not resolved. Germline V lookup: CDR1 DFQATT, CDR2 SNEGSKA (reference sequence). The germline V and J ends were trimmed by 3 bases and 3 bases, with 17 bases remaining between them. This CDR3 contains 15 residues. In DNA, the CDR3 is TGCAGTGCTAGCCCGGTGGTAGAGAACGACTATGGCTACACCTTC. Protein product: CSASPVVENDYGYTF.

V usage is TRBV7-9 and J usage is TRBJ2-3; perhaps D is TRBD1 or TRBD2 (5 bases each). The V end was cut by 7 bases, the J end by 3 bases, with 11 bases between. This CDR3 comprises 13 residues. Per germline, CDR1 SEHNR and CDR2 FQNEAQ (reference sequence). CDR3 protein: CASMPRETDTQYF. CDR3 coding DNA: TGTGCCAGCATGCCCAGGGAGACAGATACGCAGTATTTT.

This chain links TRBV6-1 with TRBJ2-6; the D is unclear. Germline CDR1 is MNHNS and CDR2 is SASEGT. The CDR3 covers 16 residues. Trimming took 6 bases from V and 0 from J, leaving 12 bases between them. Here the CDR3 DNA reads TGTGCCAGCAGAATGATTCTAAGCTCTGGGGCCAACGTCCTGACTTTC. This encodes CASRMILSSGANVLTF.

Here the CDR3 DNA reads TGTGCCAGCAGTTACTCGAGGGGTGCTGGGGCCAACGTCCTGACTTTC. Translating gives CASSYSRGAGANVLTF. V is TRBV6-5 and J is TRBJ2-6, with D tentatively TRBD1 or TRBD2 (5 bases each). There are 16 residues in the CDR3. Per the germline V gene, CDR1 is MNHEY and CDR2 is SVGAGI. The V end was cut by 0 bases, the J end by 2 bases, with 8 bases between.

The chain employs TRBV29-1 and TRBJ1-2; TRBD1 matches at 8 bases. Germline V gene sequence: CDR1 SQVTM, CDR2 ANQGSEA. This CDR3 is 15 amino acids long. V trimming: 6 bases; J trimming: 5 bases; junction bases outside the gene matches: 14. CDR3 loop: CSVVYKQGVLYGYTF. The CDR3 DNA reads as TGCAGCGTAGTCTATAAACAGGGGGTACTTTATGGCTACACCTTC. Supplemented by reference TRBV29-1 and TRBJ1-2, the full variable domain reads SAVISQKPSRDICQRGTSLTIQCQVDSQVTMMFWYRQQPGQSLTLIATANQGSEATYESGFVIDKFPISRPNLTFSTLTVSNMSPEDSSIYLCSVVYKQGVLYGYTFGSGTRLTVV.

The V gene is TRBV6-2 or TRBV6-3, the J gene TRBJ2-2; TRBD1 is a possible D gene (5 bases). CDR1 is MNHEY and CDR2 is SVGEGT in the germline V gene. The V end lost 2 bases, the J end lost 3 bases, and 13 bases lay between the germline ends. The CDR3 runs 16 residues. The CDR3 DNA follows: TGTGCCAGCAGTTACAGTACAGGCTGGGACACCGGGGAGCTGTTTTTT. It yields the protein CASSYSTGWDTGELFF.